This T cell receptor (beta chain) was found in a study of T cell responses to AZD1222 COVID-19 vaccine. This clone was observed a single time. What it binds is unknown. The study's findings and limits: CD4 TCRs covered the whole spike, strongest at regions 160-218 and 743-854. Unmutated variant regions reportedly attract nearly half of all spike-specific TCRs.

Germline V lookup: CDR1 GTSNPN, CDR2 SVGIG (reference sequence). The CDR3 has 13 amino acids. Deletions cut 5 bases from V and 1 base from J, with 11 bases between. Repertoires were generated with immunoSEQ multiplex PCR, while TCRdb's copy carries only in-frame clones and drops some. Here the sample spans 95,000 to 100,000 clones, roughly 87% being singletons. The sequencing here drew on peripheral blood, taken on day 0 of AZD1222 vaccination. The chain is built from TRBV30 and TRBJ1-1, with D unresolved. The TCR was taken from an adult in good health. Here the CDR3 DNA reads TGTGCCTGGGCGACACGTGGGAACACTGAAGCTTTCTTT. This sequence encodes CAWATRGNTEAFF.